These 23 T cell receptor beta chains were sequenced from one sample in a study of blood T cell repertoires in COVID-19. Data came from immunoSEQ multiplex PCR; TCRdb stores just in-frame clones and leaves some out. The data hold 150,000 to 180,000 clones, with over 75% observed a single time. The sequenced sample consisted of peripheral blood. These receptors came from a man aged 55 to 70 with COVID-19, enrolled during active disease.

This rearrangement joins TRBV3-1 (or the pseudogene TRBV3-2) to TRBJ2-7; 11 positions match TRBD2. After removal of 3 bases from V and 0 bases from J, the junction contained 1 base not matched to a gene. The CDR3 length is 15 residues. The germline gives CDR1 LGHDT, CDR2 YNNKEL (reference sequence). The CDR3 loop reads CASSQTSGISYEQYF. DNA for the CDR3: TGTGCCAGCAGCCAGACTAGCGGGATCTCCTACGAGCAGTACTTC.

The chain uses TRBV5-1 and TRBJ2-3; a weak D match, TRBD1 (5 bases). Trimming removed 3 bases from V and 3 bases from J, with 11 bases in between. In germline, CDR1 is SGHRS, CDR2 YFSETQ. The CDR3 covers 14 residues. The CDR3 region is CASSWGWETDTQYF. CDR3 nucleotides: TGCGCCAGCAGCTGGGGCTGGGAAACAGATACGCAGTATTTT.

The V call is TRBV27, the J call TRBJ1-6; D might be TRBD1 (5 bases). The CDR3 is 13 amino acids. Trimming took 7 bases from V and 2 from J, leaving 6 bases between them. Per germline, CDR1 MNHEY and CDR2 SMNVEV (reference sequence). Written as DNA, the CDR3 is TGTGCCAGCACGACAGCCTATAATTCACCCCTCCACTTT. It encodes CASTTAYNSPLHF.

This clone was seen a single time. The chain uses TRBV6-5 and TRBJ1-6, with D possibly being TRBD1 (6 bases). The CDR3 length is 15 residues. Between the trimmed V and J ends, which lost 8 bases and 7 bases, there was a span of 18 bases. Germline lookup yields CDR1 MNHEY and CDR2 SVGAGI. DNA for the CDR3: TGTGCCAGCGCCCAGGGGAGGGTGGAGAATTCACCCCTCCACTTT. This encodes CASAQGRVENSPLHF.

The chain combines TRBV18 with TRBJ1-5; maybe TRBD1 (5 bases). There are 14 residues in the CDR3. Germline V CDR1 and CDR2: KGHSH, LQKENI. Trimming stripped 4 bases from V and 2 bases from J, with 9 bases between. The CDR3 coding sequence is TGTGCCAGCTCACGGGGGGAAGGCAATCAGCCCCAGCATTTT. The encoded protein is CASSRGEGNQPQHF.

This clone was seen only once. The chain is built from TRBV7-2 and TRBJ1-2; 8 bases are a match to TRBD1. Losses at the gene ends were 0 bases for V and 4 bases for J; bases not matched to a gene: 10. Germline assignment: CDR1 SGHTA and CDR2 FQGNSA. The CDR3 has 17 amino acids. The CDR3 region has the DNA TGTGCCAGCAGCTTAGCGCGGACAGGGCTAATAGGCTATGGCTACACCTTC. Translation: CASSLARTGLIGYGYTF.

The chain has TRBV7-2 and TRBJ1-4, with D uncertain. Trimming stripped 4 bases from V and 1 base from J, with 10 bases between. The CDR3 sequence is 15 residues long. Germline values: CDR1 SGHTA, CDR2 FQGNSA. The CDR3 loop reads CASSSRVGTNEKLFF. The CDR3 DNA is TGTGCCAGCAGCTCCCGGGTTGGAACTAATGAAAAACTGTTTTTT.

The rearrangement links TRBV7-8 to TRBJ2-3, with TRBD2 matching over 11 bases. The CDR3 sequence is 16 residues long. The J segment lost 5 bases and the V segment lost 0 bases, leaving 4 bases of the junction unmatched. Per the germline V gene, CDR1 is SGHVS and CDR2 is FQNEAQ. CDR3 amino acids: CASSLASGGGRDTQYF. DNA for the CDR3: TGTGCCAGCAGCTTAGCTAGCGGGGGGGGGCGAGATACGCAGTATTTT.

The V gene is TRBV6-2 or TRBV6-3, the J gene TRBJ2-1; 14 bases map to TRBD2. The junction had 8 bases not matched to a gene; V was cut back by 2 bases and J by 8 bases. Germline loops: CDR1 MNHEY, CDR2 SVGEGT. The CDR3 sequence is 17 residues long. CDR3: CASSYLAGLAGADEQFF. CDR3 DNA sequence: TGTGCCAGCAGTTACCTCGCGGGACTAGCGGGAGCGGATGAGCAGTTCTTC.

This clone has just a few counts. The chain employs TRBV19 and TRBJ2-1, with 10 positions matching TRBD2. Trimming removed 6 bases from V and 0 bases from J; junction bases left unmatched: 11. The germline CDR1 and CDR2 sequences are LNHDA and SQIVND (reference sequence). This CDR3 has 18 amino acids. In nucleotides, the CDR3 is TGTGCCAGTAGACCCCCGGGACTAGCGCCGAGCTCCTACAATGAGCAGTTCTTC. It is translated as CASRPPGLAPSSYNEQFF.

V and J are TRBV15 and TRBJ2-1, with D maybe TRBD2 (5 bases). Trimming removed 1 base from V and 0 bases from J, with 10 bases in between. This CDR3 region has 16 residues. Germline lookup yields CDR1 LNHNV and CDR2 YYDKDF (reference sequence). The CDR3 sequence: CATSRGSGSSYNEQFF. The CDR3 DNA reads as TGTGCCACCAGCAGAGGGAGTGGGAGCTCCTACAATGAGCAGTTCTTC.

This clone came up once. The CDR3 region is CSVGQGAGSYEQYF. The CDR3 DNA reads TGCAGCGTTGGACAGGGGGCAGGGTCCTACGAGCAGTACTTC. The V gene is TRBV29-1, the J gene TRBJ2-7; 10 positions agree with TRBD1. The CDR3 contains 14 residues. Germline V CDR1 and CDR2: SQVTM, ANQGSEA. V trimming: 4 bases; J trimming: 1 base; junction bases outside the gene matches: 4.

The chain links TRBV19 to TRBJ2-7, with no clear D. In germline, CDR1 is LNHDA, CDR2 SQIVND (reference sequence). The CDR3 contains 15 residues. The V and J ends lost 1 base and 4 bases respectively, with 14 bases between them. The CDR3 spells CASSIGGSPSYEQYF. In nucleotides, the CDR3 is TGTGCCAGTAGTATAGGAGGCAGTCCTTCGTACGAGCAGTACTTC.

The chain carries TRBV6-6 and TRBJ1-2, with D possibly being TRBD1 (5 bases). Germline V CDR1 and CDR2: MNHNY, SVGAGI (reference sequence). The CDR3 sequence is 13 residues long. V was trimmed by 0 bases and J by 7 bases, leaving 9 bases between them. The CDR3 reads CASSYSQGRGYTF. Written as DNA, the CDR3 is TGTGCCAGCAGTTACTCTCAGGGTCGTGGCTACACCTTC.

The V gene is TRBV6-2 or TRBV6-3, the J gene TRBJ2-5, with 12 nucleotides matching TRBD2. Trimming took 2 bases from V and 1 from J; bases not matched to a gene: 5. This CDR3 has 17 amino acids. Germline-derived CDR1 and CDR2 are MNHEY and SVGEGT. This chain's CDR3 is CASSYPSGLAGQETQYF. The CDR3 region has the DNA TGTGCCAGCAGTTACCCCTCGGGACTAGCGGGCCAAGAGACCCAGTACTTC.

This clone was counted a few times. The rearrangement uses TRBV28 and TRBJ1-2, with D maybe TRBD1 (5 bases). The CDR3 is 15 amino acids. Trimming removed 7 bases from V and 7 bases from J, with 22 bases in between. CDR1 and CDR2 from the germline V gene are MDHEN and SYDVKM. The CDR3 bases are TGTGCCAGCAACCCCCAGCAGGGCAAGAGCTCTGGCTACACCTTC. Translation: CASNPQQGKSSGYTF.

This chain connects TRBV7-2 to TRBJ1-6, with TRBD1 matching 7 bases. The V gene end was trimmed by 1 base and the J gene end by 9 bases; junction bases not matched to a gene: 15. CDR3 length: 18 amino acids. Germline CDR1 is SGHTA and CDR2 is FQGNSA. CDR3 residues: CASSLGVAGGSIGSPLHF. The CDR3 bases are TGTGCCAGCAGCTTAGGGGTCGCAGGGGGTTCAATCGGTTCACCCCTCCACTTT. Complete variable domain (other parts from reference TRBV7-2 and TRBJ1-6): GAGVSQSPSNKVTEKGKDVELRCDPISGHTALYWYRQSLGQGLEFLIYFQGNSAPDKSGLPSDRFSAERTGGSVSTLTIQRTQQEDSAVYLCASSLGVAGGSIGSPLHFGNGTRLTVT.

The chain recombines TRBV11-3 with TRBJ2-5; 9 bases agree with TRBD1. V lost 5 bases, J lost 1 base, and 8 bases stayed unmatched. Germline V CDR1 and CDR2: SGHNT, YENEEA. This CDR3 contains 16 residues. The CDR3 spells CASSPRTGASQETQYF. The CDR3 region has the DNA TGTGCCAGCAGCCCCCGGACAGGGGCCTCCCAAGAGACCCAGTACTTC. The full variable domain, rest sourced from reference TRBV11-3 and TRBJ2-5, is EAGVVQSPRYKIIEKKQPVAFWCNPISGHNTLYWYLQNLGQGPELLIRYENEEAVDDSQLPKDRFSAERLKGVDSTLKIQPAELGDSAVYLCASSPRTGASQETQYFGPGTRLLVL.

The chain's CDR3 is CASSYDRSTYNEQFF. The CDR3 DNA follows: TGTGCCAGCAGCTATGACAGGTCGACCTACAATGAGCAGTTCTTC. The genes are TRBV7-3 and TRBJ2-1, with D perhaps matching TRBD1 (6 bases). Trimming shortened V by 4 bases and J by 2 bases, and 12 bases separated the two germline ends. There are 15 residues in the CDR3. Germline CDR1 is SGHTA and CDR2 is FQGTGA.

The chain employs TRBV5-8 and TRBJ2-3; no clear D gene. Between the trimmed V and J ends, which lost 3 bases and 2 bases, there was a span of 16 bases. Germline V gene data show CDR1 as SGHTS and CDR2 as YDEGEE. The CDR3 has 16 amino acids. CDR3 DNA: TGTGCCAGCAGCTCACGATTACTTCTGGTCACAGATACGCAGTATTTT. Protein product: CASSSRLLLVTDTQYF. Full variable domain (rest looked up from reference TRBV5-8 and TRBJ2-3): EAGVTQSPTHLIKTRGQQATLRCSPISGHTSVYWYQQALGLGLQFLLWYDEGEERNRGNFPPRFSGRQFPNYSSELNVNALELEDSALYLCASSSRLLLVTDTQYFGPGTRLTVL.

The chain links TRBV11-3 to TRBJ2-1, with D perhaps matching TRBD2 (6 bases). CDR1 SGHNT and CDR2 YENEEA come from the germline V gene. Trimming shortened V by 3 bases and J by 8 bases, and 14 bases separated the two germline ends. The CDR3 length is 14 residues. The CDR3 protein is CASSFRGVLDEQFF. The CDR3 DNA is TGTGCCAGCAGCTTTCGCGGGGTGTTGGATGAGCAGTTCTTC.

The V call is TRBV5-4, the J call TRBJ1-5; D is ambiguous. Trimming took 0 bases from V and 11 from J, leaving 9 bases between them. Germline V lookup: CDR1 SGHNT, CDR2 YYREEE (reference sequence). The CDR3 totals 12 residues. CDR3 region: CASSLDMQAQHF. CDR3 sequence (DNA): TGTGCCAGCAGCTTGGATATGCAGGCCCAGCATTTT.

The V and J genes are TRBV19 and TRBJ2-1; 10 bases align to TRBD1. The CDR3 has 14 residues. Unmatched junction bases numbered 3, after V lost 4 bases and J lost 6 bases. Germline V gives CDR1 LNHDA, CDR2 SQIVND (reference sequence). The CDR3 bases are TGTGCCAGTAGTACGGACAGGGGGGGCAATGAGCAGTTCTTC. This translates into CASSTDRGGNEQFF. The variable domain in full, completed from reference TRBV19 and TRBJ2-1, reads DGGITQSPKYLFRKEGQNVTLSCEQNLNHDAMYWYRQDPGQGLRLIYYSQIVNDFQKGDIAEGYSVSREKKESFPLTVTSAQKNPTAFYLCASSTDRGGNEQFFGPGTRLTVL.